This T cell receptor beta chain was identified during a study of T cell changes during pregnancy in multiple sclerosis. The V gene lost 4 bases and the J gene lost 6 bases, with 16 bases spanning the gap. Germline V gene lookup returns CDR1 SEHNR and CDR2 FQNEAQ (reference sequence). This CDR3 comprises 14 residues. The data were produced by immunoSEQ multiplex PCR, yet TCRdb's version contains in-frame clones alone and is incomplete. The sample yields roughly 93,000 clones, around 90% seen once. The V and J genes are TRBV7-9 and TRBJ2-7; no clear D. The sequences come from peripheral blood, collected after pregnancy. The clonotype comes from a female donor in good health, enrolled as a control in a pregnancy study. CDR3 nucleotides: TGTGCCAGCAGCTCAAATACGGAAACGGGCGAGCAGTACTTC. This codes for CASSSNTETGEQYF.